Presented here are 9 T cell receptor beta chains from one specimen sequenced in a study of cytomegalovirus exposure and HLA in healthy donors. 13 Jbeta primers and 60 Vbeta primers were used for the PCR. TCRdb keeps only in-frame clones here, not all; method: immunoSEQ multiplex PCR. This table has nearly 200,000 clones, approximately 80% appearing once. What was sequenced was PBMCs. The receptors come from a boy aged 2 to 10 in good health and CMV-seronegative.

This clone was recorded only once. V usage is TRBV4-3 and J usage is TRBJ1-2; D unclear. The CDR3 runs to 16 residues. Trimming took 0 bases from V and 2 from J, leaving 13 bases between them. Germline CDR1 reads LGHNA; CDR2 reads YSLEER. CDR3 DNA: TGCGCCAGCAGCCAAGATCTCCGGGAGGGAAACTATGGCTACACCTTC. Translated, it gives CASSQDLREGNYGYTF.

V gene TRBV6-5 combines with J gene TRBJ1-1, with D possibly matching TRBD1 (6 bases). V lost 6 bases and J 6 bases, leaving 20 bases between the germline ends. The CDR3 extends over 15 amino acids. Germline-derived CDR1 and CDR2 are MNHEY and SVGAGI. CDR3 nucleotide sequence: TGTGCCAGCAGGCTCGCCTGGCGTGCAGGGGCTGAAGCTTTCTTT. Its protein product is CASRLAWRAGAEAFF.

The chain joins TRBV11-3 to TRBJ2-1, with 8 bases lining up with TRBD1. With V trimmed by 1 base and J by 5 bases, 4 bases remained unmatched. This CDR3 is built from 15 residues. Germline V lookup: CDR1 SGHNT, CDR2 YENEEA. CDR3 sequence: CASSLGGQGHNEQFF. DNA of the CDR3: TGTGCCAGCAGCTTAGGCGGACAGGGCCACAATGAGCAGTTCTTC.

CDR3 sequence: CATHRASGVEDTQYF. In nucleotides, the CDR3 is TGTGCGACACACAGGGCTAGCGGGGTGGAAGATACGCAGTATTTT. The chain carries TRBV7-8 and TRBJ2-3, with TRBD2 matching 9 bases. The CDR3 sequence is 15 residues long. CDR1 and CDR2 (germline): SGHVS, FQNEAQ.

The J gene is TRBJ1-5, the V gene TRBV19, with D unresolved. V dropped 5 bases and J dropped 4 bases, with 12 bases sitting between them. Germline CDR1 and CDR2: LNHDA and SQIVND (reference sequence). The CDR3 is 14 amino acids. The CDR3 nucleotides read TGTGCCAGTAGTCCACGCGCTCGGAATCAGCCCCAGCATTTT. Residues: CASSPRARNQPQHF.

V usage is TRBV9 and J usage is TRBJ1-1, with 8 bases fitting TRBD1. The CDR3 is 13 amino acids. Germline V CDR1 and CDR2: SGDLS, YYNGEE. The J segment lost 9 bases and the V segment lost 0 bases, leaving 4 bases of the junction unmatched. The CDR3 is CASSVAGTGKAFF. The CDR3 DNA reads TGTGCCAGCAGCGTAGCCGGGACAGGTAAAGCTTTCTTT.

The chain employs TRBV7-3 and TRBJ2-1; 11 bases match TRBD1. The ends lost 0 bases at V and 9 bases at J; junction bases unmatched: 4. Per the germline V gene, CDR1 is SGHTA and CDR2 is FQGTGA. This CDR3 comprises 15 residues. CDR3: CASSLTGTGGSEQFF. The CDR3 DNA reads TGTGCCAGCAGCTTAACAGGGACAGGGGGTAGTGAGCAGTTCTTC.

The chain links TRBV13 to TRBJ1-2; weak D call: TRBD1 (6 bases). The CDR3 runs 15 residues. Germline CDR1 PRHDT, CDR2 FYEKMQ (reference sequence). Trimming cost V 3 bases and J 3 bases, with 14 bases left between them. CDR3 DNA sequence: TGTGCCAGCAGCTTGGGGCCAGGGGCCTACTATGGCTACACCTTC. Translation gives CASSLGPGAYYGYTF.

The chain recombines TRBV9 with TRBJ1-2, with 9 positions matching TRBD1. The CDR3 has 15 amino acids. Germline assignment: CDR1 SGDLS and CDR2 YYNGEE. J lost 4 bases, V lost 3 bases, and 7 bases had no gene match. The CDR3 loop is CASSGPTGGPYGYTF. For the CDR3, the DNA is TGTGCCAGCAGCGGTCCTACAGGGGGCCCCTATGGCTACACCTTC. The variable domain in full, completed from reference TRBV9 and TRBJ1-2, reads DSGVTQTPKHLITATGQRVTLRCSPRSGDLSVYWYQQSLDQGLQFLIQYYNGEERAKGNILERFSAQQFPDLHSELNLSSLELGDSALYFCASSGPTGGPYGYTFGSGTRLTVV.